This TCR beta chain was sequenced during a study of blood T cell repertoires in COVID-19. Study overall: Sources were T cells, B-cell-depleted T cells, or PBMCs; the material itself was cDNA or gDNA.

There are 15 residues in the CDR3. CDR1 and CDR2 (germline): SGHNT, YYREEE (reference sequence). The V end was cut by 0 bases, the J end by 1 base, with 10 bases between. In the authors' workflow: Using reference gene primer amplification, nucleated cell counts were estimated. Method: immunoSEQ multiplex PCR; TCRdb's copy keeps in-frame clones and lacks some. That table gives V, J and clone size, and the DNA gave D and trimming. Among around 170,000 clones listed, 75% to 85% were seen once. The sequence came from a human donor in a cohort sampled during active COVID-19. The chain is built from TRBV5-4 and TRBJ1-1; no definite D call. Material: peripheral blood. The CDR3 sequence is CASSLDPARNTEAFF. DNA for the CDR3: TGTGCCAGCAGCTTGGATCCAGCGCGGAACACTGAAGCTTTCTTT.